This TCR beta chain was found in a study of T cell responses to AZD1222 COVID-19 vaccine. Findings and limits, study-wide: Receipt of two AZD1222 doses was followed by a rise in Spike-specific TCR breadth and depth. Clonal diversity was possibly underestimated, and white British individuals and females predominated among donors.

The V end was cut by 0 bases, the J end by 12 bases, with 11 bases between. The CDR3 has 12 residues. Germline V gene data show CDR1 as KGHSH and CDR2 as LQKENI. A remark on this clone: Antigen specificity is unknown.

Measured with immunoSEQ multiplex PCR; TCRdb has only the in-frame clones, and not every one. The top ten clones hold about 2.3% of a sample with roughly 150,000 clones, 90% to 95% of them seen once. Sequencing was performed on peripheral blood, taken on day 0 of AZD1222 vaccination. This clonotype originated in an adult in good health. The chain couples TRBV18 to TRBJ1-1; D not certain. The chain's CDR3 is CASSPPQLRTFF. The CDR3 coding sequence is TGTGCCAGCTCACCACCTCAATTGAGAACTTTCTTT.